Listed below are T cell receptor beta chains from one sample, sequenced in a study of radiation and T cells in renal cell carcinoma. The protocol was immunoSEQ multiplex PCR, while the TCRdb copy is restricted to in-frame clones and leaves out a portion. The table lists over 60,000 clones, approximately 82% of them singletons. The sample here was blood, taken from a patient whose treatment included radiotherapy and nephrectomy. These receptors were collected from a woman aged 60-75 years with renal cell carcinoma. CDR3s include the opening cysteine and the closing phenylalanine or tryptophan. D genes are given only for firm matches. Not every row has a clone size; where given, it reads once, few, many or a size class.

J gene: TRBJ1-2
D gene: NA
V gene: TRBV6-6
clone size: NA
CDR3 DNA: TGTGCCACCCACCTCAGTGGCGGCTACACCTTC
CDR3 protein: CATHLSGGYTF

J gene: TRBJ1-1
D gene: NA
V gene: TRBV20-1
clone size: NA
CDR3 DNA: TGCAGTGCTGGGGACTTTGGAGCTTTCTTT
CDR3 protein: CSAGDFGAFF

J gene: TRBJ1-4
D gene: NA
V gene: TRBV6-5
clone size: NA
CDR3 DNA: TGTGCCAGCAGTTACAGGGGTATGGGTGAAAAACTGTTTTTT
CDR3 protein: CASSYRGMGEKLFF

J gene: TRBJ2-7
D gene: TRBD1
V gene: TRBV6-5
clone size: NA
CDR3 DNA: TGTGCCAGCAGGTCTCCCCGGACAGGGTTCGACGAGCAGTACTTC
CDR3 protein: CASRSPRTGFDEQYF

J gene: TRBJ2-5
D gene: NA
V gene: TRBV7-9
clone size: NA
CDR3 DNA: TGTGCCAGCAGCCCGGGGACTCTCCATTGGGAGACCCAGTACTTC
CDR3 protein: CASSPGTLHWETQYF

J gene: TRBJ2-2
D gene: TRBD1
V gene: TRBV5-1
clone size: NA
CDR3 DNA: TGCGCCAGCAGCTTGTTAGGACAGGGGGAGTCCGGGGAGCTGTTTTTT
CDR3 protein: CASSLLGQGESGELFF

J gene: TRBJ2-5
D gene: TRBD2
V gene: TRBV9
clone size: once
CDR3 DNA: TGTGCCAGCAGCATCAGCGGGGGGGCCGGTGAGACCCAGTACTTC
CDR3 protein: CASSISGGAGETQYF

J gene: TRBJ1-1
D gene: NA
V gene: TRBV7-9
clone size: NA
CDR3 DNA: TGTGCCAGCAGCTTAGCCGGGACCGCCATGAACACTGAAGCTTTCTTT
CDR3 protein: CASSLAGTAMNTEAFF

J gene: TRBJ2-7
D gene: NA
V gene: TRBV19
clone size: NA
CDR3 DNA: TGTGCCAGTAGGCTAGCGTCGAGCTCCTACGAGCAGTACTTC
CDR3 protein: CASRLASSSYEQYF

J gene: TRBJ1-2
D gene: NA
V gene: TRBV28
clone size: NA
CDR3 DNA: TGTGCCAGCAGTTTGAGTCAGACTTATGGCTACACCTTC
CDR3 protein: CASSLSQTYGYTF

J gene: TRBJ1-2
D gene: NA
V gene: TRBV21-1
clone size: NA
CDR3 DNA: TGTGCCAGCAGCGCGCACGGGACAGGGGGCTTCGCGCGTAACTATGGCTACACCTTC
CDR3 protein: CASSAHGTGGFARNYGYTF

J gene: TRBJ1-1
D gene: NA
V gene: TRBV7-9
clone size: few
CDR3 DNA: TGTGCCAGCAGCCAAGGAACAGTGAACACTGAAGCTTTCTTT
CDR3 protein: CASSQGTVNTEAFF

J gene: TRBJ1-6
D gene: NA
V gene: TRBV6-1
clone size: NA
CDR3 DNA: TGTGCCAGCAGTGCGGAGGGATTGAATTCACCCCTCCACTTT
CDR3 protein: CASSAEGLNSPLHF

J gene: TRBJ1-1
D gene: NA
V gene: TRBV7-2
clone size: NA
CDR3 DNA: TGTGCCAGCAGCCCCCAGACAGGAGATTGGACTGAAGCTTTCTTT
CDR3 protein: CASSPQTGDWTEAFF